The text below deals with one T cell receptor beta chain. Its antigen is currently not known. Base qualities are not recorded, but no much larger clone differs from it by a single base. The CDR3, from cysteine to phenylalanine, totals 14 residues. The read is trimmed to its CDR3 DNA, 42 bases read in frame from base 1. V loses 3 bases at its end and J loses 3 bases; junction bases beyond the gene matches: 4. Via the germline V gene, CDR1 is SQVTM and CDR2 ANQGSEA. These data originate in a study of blood T cells in healthy people across ages (dated by TCRdb to between 2015 and 2016). About the full investigation: In model experiments, template switching captured roughly one uniquely barcoded TCR beta cDNA molecule for every two T cells. The study measured age-related changes in TCR beta repertoire diversity using deep sequencing normalized with unique cDNA molecular identifiers. The donors were divided into four age groups: young (average approximately 16 years), middle-aged (about 40), aged (about 56) and long-lived (nearly 85). To avoid experimental bias, donors of different ages were spread randomly across the sequencing lanes. Using the same blood draw, the study looked at two additional independent replicas of 1 million unique cDNA reads for two donors, one aged 18 to 30 and the other aged 80 or older. The full study reports these points: Bulk unsorted PBMC profiling prevented conclusive comparison of naive and antigen-experienced compartments. The long-lived group showed more naive CD4+ T cells, fewer expanded clones and increased TCR diversity than the aged group, suggesting age selection. Because the CMV infection status of the donors was unknown, age-related changes in expanded clonotypes may potentially have been confounded. Estimates of total diversity from one million sequenced T cells were regarded as lower bounds and underestimates. As age increased, observed TCR beta diversity per million T cells dropped in a roughly linear way, and a significant reduction was already evident by age approximately 40. The percentage of naive T cells measured by flow cytometry correlated strongly with observed TCR beta diversity.

To prepare the library, 5' RACE was applied. The run used an Illumina HiSeq 2500. A second PCR of about 6 to 12 cycles was run with a J-beta primer mix and a sample-barcoded 5' primer. A unique molecular identifier was introduced onto each TCR beta cDNA molecule by a template-switch 5' adaptor carrying 12 random nucleotides. Each sample yielded at least 2.5 million CDR3-containing paired-end reads. The Mint cDNA synthesis kit, primed by a TRBC-specific oligonucleotide, was used to synthesize first-strand cDNA from all RNA. Following uracil-DNA glycosylase treatment, all cDNA underwent a first 18-cycle PCR with the universal primers M1SS and BC2_uni_R. Regarding the original processing steps: Each sample was normalized by randomly selecting 1 million high-quality reads, each carrying a distinct molecular identifier. Reads sharing molecular identifiers were discarded rather than binned into consensus sequences. CDR3 identification, clonotype clustering and error correction used MiTCR with a Q25 quality threshold and the strictest error-elimination algorithm. A nonparametric unseen species model with Euler transformation was used to estimate a lower bound on total TCR beta diversity. TCRdb reprocessed the public reads (quality trimming at Q25 with fastp, clone calling with MiXCR) and kept in-frame beta chains. Identical CDR3 proteins give one entry, which carries the most common genes and DNA. The V and J calls were not made by the authors but by TCRdb's processing. The sample table shows approximately 800,000 distinct CDR3 sequences, and roughly 64% are seen once. The leading ten clones occupy roughly 20% of the sample.

The donors were around 39 Caucasian individuals from Russia, aged about 6 to 95 years, who were systemically healthy. About 9.6 milliliters of peripheral blood were collected from each donor into EDTA-treated Vacutainer tubes. Ficoll-Paque density-gradient centrifugation was used to isolate PBMCs, with at least 6 million obtained per sample. Trizol reagent was used to extract total RNA from the PBMCs, yielding at least 5.5 micrograms per sample. Naive CD45RAhigh/CD27high T cell percentages were measured by flow cytometry on a PBMC aliquot from every donor. This TCR derives from a man aged 30 to 45 in good health. The chain is made from TRBV29-1 and TRBJ2-3; the central 9 bases match TRBD1. The sequencing input was blood. The DNA reads TGCAGCGTTGAGGAGACAGGGGGGACAGATACGCAGTATTTT. Translated, it reads CSVEETGGTDTQYF.